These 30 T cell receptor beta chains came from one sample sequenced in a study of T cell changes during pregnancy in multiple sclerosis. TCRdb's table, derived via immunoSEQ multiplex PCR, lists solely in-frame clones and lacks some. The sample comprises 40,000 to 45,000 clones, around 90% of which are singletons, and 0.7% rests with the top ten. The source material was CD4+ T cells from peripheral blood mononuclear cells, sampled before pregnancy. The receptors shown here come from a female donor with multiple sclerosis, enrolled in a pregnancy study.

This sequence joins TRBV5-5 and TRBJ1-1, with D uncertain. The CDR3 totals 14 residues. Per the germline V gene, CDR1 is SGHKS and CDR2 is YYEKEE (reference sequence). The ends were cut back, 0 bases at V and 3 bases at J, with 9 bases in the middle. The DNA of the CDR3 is TGTGCCAGCAGCTTGGTTGGCAGCGACACTGAAGCTTTCTTT. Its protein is CASSLVGSDTEAFF.

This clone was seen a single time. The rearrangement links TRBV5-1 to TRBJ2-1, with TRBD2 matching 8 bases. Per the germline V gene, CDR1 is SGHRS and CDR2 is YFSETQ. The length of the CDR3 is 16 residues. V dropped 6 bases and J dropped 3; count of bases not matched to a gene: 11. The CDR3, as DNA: TGCGCCAGCAAAAAATCTGTTGCGGGGGGCTACAATGAGCAGTTCTTC. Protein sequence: CASKKSVAGGYNEQFF. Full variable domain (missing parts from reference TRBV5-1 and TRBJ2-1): KAGVTQTPRYLIKTRGQQVTLSCSPISGHRSVSWYQQTPGQGLQFLFEYFSETQRNKGNFPGRFSGRQFSNSRSEMNVSTLELGDSALYLCASKKSVAGGYNEQFFGPGTRLTVL.

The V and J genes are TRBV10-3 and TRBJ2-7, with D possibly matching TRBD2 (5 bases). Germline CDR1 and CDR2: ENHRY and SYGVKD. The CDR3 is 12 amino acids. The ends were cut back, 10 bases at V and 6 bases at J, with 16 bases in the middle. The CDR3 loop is CATQPPGGEQYF. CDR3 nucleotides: TGTGCCACCCAACCTCCAGGAGGCGAGCAGTACTTC.

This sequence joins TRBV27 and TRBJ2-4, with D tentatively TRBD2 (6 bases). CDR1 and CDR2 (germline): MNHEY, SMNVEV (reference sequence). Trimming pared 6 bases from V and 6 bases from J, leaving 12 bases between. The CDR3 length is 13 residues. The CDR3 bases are TGTGCCAGCAGCCGGATGCGGGGAAACATTCAGTACTTC. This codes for CASSRMRGNIQYF.

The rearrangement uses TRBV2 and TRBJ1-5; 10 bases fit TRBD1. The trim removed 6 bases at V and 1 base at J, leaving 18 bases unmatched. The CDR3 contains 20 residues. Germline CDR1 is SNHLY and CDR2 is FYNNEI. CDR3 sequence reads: CASRGGTGATTHSSNQPQHF. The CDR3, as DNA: TGTGCCAGCAGAGGGGGGACAGGGGCGACAACCCATTCCAGCAATCAGCCCCAGCATTTT. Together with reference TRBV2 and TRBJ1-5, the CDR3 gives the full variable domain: EPEVTQTPSHQVTQMGQEVILRCVPISNHLYFYWYRQILGQKVEFLVSFYNNEISEKSEIFDDQFSVERPDGSNFTLKIRSTKLEDSAMYFCASRGGTGATTHSSNQPQHFGDGTRLSIL.

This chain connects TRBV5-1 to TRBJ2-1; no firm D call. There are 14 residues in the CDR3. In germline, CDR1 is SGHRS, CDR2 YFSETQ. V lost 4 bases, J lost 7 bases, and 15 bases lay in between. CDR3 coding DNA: TGCGCCAGCAGCCCTTCCTACAGTGGAAATGAGCAGTTCTTC. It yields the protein CASSPSYSGNEQFF.

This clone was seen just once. The DNA for the CDR3 is TGTGCCAGCAGTTTCAGCAGGGGGATGAGCTACACCTTC. Protein product: CASSFSRGMSYTF. This sequence joins TRBV28 and TRBJ1-2, with TRBD1 matching over 7 bases. The V and J ends lost 3 bases and 9 bases, in that order; junction bases with no gene match: 7. This CDR3 spans 13 amino acids. From germline, CDR1 is MDHEN and CDR2 SYDVKM.

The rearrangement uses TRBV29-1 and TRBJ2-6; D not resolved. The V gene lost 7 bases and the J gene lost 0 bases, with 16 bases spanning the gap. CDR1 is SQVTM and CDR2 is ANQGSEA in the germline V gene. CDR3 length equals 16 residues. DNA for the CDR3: TGCAGCGCTAGACTCGTTTCCCTCTCTGGGGCCAACGTCCTGACTTTC. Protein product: CSARLVSLSGANVLTF.

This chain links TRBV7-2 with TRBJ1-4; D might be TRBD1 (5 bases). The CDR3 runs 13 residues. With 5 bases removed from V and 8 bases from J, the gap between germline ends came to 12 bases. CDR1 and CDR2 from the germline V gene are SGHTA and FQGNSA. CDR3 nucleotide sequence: TGTGCCAGCAGCCAACAGGAGGGGGAAAAACTGTTTTTT. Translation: CASSQQEGEKLFF.

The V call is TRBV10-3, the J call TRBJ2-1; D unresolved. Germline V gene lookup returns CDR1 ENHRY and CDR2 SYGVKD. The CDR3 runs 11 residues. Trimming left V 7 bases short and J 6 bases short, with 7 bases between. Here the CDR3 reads CAIMTGNEQFF. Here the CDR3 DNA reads TGTGCCATCATGACTGGCAATGAGCAGTTCTTC.

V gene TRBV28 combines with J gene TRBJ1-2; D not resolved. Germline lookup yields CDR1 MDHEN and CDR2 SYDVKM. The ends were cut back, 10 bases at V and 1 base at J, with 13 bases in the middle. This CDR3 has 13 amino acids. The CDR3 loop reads CATNPADNYGYTF. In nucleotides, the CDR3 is TGTGCCACCAACCCTGCGGATAACTATGGCTACACCTTC.

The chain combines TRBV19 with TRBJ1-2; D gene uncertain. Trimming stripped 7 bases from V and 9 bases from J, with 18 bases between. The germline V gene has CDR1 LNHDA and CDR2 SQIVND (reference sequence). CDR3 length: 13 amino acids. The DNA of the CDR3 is TGTGCCAGTAAACTAGAAGGGCCTGGGAGCTACACCTTC. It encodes CASKLEGPGSYTF. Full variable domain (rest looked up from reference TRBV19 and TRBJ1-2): DGGITQSPKYLFRKEGQNVTLSCEQNLNHDAMYWYRQDPGQGLRLIYYSQIVNDFQKGDIAEGYSVSREKKESFPLTVTSAQKNPTAFYLCASKLEGPGSYTFGSGTRLTVV.

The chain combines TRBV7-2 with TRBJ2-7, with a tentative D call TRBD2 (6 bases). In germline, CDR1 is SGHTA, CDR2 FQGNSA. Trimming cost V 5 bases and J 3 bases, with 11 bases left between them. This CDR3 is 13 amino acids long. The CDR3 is CASSHSGDYEQYF. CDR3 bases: TGTGCCAGCAGCCACTCGGGAGACTACGAGCAGTACTTC.

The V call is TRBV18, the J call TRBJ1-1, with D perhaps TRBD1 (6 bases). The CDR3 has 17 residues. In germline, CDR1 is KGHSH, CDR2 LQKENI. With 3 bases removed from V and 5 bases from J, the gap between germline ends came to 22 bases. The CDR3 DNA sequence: TGTGCCAGCTCACCCTATGACTCACAGGGCTCGGGGACTGAAGCTTTCTTT. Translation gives CASSPYDSQGSGTEAFF.

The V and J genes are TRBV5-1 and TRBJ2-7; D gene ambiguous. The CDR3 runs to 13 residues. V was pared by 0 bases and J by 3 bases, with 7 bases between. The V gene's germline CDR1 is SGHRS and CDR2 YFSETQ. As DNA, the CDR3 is TGCGCCAGCAGCTTGGGGGCCAGCTACGAGCAGTACTTC. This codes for CASSLGASYEQYF. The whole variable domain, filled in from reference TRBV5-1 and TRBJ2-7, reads KAGVTQTPRYLIKTRGQQVTLSCSPISGHRSVSWYQQTPGQGLQFLFEYFSETQRNKGNFPGRFSGRQFSNSRSEMNVSTLELGDSALYLCASSLGASYEQYFGPGTRLTVT.

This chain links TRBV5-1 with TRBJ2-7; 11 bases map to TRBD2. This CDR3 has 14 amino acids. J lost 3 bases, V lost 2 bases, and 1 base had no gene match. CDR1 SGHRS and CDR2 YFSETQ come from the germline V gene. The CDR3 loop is CASSFGLAGYEQYF. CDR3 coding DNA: TGCGCCAGCAGCTTTGGACTAGCGGGCTACGAGCAGTACTTC.

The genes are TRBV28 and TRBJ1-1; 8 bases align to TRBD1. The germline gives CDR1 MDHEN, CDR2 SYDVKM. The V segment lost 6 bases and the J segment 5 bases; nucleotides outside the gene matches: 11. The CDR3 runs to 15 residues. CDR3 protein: CASRRGGQGGTEAFF. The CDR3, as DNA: TGTGCCAGCAGGAGGGGAGGACAGGGAGGGACTGAAGCTTTCTTT.

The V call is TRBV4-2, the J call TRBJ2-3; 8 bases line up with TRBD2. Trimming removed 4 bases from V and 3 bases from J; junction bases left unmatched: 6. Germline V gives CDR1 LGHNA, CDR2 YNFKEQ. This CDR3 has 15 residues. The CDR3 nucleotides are TGTGCCAGCAGCCTTCGGGGGGGCCGGACAGATACGCAGTATTTT. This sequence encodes CASSLRGGRTDTQYF.

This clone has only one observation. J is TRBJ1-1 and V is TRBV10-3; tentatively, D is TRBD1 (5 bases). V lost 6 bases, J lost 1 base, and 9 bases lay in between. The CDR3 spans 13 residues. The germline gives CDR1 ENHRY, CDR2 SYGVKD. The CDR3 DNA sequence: TGTGCCATCAGGGGACTGACGAACACTGAAGCTTTCTTT. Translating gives CAIRGLTNTEAFF.

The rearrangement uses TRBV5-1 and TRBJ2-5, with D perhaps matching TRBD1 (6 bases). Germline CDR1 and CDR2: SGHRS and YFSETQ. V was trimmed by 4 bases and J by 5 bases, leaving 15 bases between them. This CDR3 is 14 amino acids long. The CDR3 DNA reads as TGCGCCAGCAGCGCGAACAGGGTCGGGGAGACCCAGTACTTC. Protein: CASSANRVGETQYF.

CDR3 nucleotide sequence: TGTGCCAGCAATGCGGGACAGCGCAATCAGCCCCAGCATTTT. Translation: CASNAGQRNQPQHF. This sequence joins TRBV6-6 and TRBJ1-5; 7 bases align to TRBD1. CDR3 length equals 14 residues. Germline CDR1 and CDR2: MNHNY and SVGAGI (reference sequence). V was pared by 7 bases and J by 2 bases, with 5 bases of the junction left unmatched.

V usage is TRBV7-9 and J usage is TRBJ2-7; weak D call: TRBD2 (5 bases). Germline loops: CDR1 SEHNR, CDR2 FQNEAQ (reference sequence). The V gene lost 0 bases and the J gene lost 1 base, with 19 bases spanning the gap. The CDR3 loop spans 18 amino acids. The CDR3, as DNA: TGTGCCAGCAGCTTAGCCCCCCGTGTCGGGGTCGGGTCCTACGAGCAGTACTTC. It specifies CASSLAPRVGVGSYEQYF.

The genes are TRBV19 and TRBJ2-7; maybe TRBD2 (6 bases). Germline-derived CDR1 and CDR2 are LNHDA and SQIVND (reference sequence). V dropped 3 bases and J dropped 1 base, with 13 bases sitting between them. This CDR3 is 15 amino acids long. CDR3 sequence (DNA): TGTGCCAGTAGTATTAGCGGAGGACGGTCCTACGAGCAGTACTTC. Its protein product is CASSISGGRSYEQYF. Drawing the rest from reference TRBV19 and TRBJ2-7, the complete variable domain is DGGITQSPKYLFRKEGQNVTLSCEQNLNHDAMYWYRQDPGQGLRLIYYSQIVNDFQKGDIAEGYSVSREKKESFPLTVTSAQKNPTAFYLCASSISGGRSYEQYFGPGTRLTVT.

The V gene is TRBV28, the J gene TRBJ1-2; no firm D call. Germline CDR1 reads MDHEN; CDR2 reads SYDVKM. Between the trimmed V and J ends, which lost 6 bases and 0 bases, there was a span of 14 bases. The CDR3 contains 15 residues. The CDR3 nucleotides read TGTGCCAGCAGCCTACCTTTGGGCGCTAACTATGGCTACACCTTC. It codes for CASSLPLGANYGYTF.

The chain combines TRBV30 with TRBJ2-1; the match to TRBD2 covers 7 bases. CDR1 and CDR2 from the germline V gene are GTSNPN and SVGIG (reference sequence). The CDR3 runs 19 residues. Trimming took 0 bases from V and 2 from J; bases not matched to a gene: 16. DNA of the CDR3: TGTGCCTGGAGTGTGTTTTTGGTTAGGACTAGGGCCGCCTACAATGAGCAGTTCTTC. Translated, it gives CAWSVFLVRTRAAYNEQFF.

For the CDR3, the DNA is TGTGCCAGCAGCCAGGAGGGACAGGGGAACTATGGCTACACCTTC. It specifies CASSQEGQGNYGYTF. The chain recombines TRBV6-4 with TRBJ1-2; TRBD1 agrees at 10 bases. Per the germline V gene, CDR1 is MRHNA and CDR2 is SNTAGT. This CDR3 is 15 amino acids long. Trimming removed 6 bases from V and 2 bases from J; junction bases left unmatched: 6.

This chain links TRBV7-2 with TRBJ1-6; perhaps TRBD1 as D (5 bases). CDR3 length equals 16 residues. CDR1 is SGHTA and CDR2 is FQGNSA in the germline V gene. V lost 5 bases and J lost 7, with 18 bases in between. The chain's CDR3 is CASSGHLGAWNSPLHF. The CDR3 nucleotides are TGTGCCAGCAGCGGACATCTAGGGGCTTGGAATTCACCCCTCCACTTT.

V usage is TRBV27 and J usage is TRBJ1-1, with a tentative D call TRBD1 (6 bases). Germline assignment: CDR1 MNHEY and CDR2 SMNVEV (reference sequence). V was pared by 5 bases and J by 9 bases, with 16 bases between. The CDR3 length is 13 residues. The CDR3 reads CASSPSQGLKAFF. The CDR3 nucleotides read TGTGCCAGCAGTCCCTCACAGGGTTTGAAAGCTTTCTTT.

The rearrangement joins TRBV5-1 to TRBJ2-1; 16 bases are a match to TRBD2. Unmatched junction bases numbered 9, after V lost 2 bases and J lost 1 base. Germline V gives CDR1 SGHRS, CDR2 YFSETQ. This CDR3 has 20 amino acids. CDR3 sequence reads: CASSFDSTGLAGGSYNEQFF. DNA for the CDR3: TGCGCCAGCAGCTTTGACAGCACGGGACTAGCGGGAGGGTCCTACAATGAGCAGTTCTTC.

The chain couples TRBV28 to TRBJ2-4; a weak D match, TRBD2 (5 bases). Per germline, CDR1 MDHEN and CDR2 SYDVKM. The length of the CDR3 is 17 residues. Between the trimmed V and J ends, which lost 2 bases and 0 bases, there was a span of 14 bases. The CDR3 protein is CASSLRGNLLAKNIQYF. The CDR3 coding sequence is TGTGCCAGCAGTTTAAGAGGGAACCTGCTAGCCAAAAACATTCAGTACTTC.